This T cell receptor (beta chain) was retrieved from a study of T cells in Graves' hyperthyroidism and ophthalmopathy. Findings of the study overall: Ophthalmopathy, which appeared later, was predicted by the model a median 6.5 months before onset. Blood also contained most expanded thyroid clonotypes above 0.001.

The TCR beta CDR3 regions underwent amplification using RNA transcripts as the source. First-round RT-PCR of the TCR CDR3 relied on the HTBI primer set. A single record per CDR3 protein comes from TCRdb applying MiXCR to the multiplex PCR reads. Of around 600,000 distinct CDR3 sequences detected, about 14% appear once; the ten largest clones hold around 7%. At least 3 on the Clinical Activity Score was recorded for ophthalmopathy patients, who also had NOSPECS grade at least 4 and duration under 3 months. This clonotype has at least ten counts. Its antigen remains unidentified. Material for sequencing was blood. This clonotype was sampled from a woman between 18 and 29 years old with Graves' ophthalmopathy.

The CDR3, as DNA: TGTGCCAGCAGTTACCAATCCCCCTACGAGCAGTACTTC. Encoded protein: CASSYQSPYEQYF. The chain carries TRBV27 and TRBJ2-7, with unresolved D. Germline assignment: CDR1 MNHEY and CDR2 SMNVEV (reference sequence). V dropped 4 bases and J dropped 2 bases, with 9 bases sitting between them. There are 13 residues in the CDR3.